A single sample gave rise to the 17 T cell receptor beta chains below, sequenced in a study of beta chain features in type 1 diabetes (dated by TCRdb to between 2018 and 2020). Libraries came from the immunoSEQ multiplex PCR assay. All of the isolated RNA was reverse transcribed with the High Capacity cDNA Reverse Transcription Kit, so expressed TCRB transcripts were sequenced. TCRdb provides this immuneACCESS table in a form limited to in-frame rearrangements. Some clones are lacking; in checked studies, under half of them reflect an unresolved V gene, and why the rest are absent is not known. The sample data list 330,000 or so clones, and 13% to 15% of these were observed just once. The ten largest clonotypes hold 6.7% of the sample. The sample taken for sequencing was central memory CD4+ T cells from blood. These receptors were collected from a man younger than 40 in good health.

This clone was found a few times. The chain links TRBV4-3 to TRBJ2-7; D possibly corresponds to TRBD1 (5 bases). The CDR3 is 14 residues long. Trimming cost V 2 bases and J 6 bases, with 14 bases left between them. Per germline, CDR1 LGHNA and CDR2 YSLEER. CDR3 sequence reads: CASSQFQGKVEQYF. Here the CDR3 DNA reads TGCGCCAGCAGCCAATTTCAGGGTAAGGTCGAGCAGTACTTC.

The CDR3 is CASATHEGAAKNIQYF. Here the CDR3 DNA reads TGTGCCAGCGCGACACATGAGGGGGCGGCCAAAAACATTCAGTACTTC. The genes are TRBV13 and TRBJ2-4; 7 bases agree with TRBD1. Losses at the gene ends were 8 bases for V and 1 base for J; bases not matched to a gene: 11. Germline V gene sequence: CDR1 PRHDT, CDR2 FYEKMQ (reference sequence). The CDR3 runs 16 residues.

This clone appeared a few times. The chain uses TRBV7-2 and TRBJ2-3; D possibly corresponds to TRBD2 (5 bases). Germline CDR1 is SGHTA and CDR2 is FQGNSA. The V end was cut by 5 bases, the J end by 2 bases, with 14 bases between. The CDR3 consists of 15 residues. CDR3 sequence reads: CASSPQRPYTDTQYF. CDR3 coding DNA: TGTGCCAGCAGCCCACAGCGGCCCTACACAGATACGCAGTATTTT. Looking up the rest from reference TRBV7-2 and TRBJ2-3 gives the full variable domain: GAGVSQSPSNKVTEKGKDVELRCDPISGHTALYWYRQSLGQGLEFLIYFQGNSAPDKSGLPSDRFSAERTGGSVSTLTIQRTQQEDSAVYLCASSPQRPYTDTQYFGPGTRLTVL.

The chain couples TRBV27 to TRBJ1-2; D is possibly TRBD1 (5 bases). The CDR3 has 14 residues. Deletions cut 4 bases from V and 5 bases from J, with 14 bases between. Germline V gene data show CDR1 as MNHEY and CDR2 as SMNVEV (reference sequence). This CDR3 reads CASSSRDGRYGYTF. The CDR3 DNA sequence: TGTGCCAGCAGTTCCCGGGACGGAAGATATGGCTACACCTTC.

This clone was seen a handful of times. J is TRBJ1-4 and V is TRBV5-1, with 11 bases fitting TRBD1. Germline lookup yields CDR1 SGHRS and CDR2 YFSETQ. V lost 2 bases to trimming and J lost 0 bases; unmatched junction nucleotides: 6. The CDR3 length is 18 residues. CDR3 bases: TGCGCCAGCAGCTTACAGGACAGGGGGCATGCAACTAATGAAAAACTGTTTTTT. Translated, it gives CASSLQDRGHATNEKLFF.

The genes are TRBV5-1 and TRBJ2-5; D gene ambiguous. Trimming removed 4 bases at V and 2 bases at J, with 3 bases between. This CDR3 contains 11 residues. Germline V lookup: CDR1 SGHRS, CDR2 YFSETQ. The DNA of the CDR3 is TGCGCCAGCAGCAAACAAGAGACCCAGTACTTC. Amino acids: CASSKQETQYF. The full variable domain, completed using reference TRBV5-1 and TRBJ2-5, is KAGVTQTPRYLIKTRGQQVTLSCSPISGHRSVSWYQQTPGQGLQFLFEYFSETQRNKGNFPGRFSGRQFSNSRSEMNVSTLELGDSALYLCASSKQETQYFGPGTRLLVL.

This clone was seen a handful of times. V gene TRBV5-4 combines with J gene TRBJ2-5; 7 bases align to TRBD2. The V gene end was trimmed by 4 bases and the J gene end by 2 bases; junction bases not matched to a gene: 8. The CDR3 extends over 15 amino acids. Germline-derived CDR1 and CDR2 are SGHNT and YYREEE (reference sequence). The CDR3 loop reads CASSSPWGGQETQYF. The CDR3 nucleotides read TGTGCCAGCAGCAGCCCTTGGGGGGGACAAGAGACCCAGTACTTC.

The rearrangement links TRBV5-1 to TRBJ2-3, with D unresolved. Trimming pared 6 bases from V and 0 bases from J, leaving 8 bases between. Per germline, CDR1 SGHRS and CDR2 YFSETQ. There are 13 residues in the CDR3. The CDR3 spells CASKPYSTDTQYF. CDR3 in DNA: TGCGCCAGCAAGCCCTATAGCACAGATACGCAGTATTTT. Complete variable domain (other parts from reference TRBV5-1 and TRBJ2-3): KAGVTQTPRYLIKTRGQQVTLSCSPISGHRSVSWYQQTPGQGLQFLFEYFSETQRNKGNFPGRFSGRQFSNSRSEMNVSTLELGDSALYLCASKPYSTDTQYFGPGTRLTVL.

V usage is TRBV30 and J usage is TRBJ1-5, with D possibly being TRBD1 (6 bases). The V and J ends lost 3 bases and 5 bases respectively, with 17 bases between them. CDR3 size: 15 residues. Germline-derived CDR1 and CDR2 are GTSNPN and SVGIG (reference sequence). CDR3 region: CAWSTVGGRDQPQHF. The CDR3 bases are TGTGCCTGGAGCACGGTAGGGGGAAGGGATCAGCCCCAGCATTTT.

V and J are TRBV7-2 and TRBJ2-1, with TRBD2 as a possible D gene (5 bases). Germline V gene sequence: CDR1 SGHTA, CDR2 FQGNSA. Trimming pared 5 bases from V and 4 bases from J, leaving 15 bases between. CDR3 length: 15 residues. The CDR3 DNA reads TGTGCCAGCAGCCCCAACGGACTGGCATACAATGAGCAGTTCTTC. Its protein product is CASSPNGLAYNEQFF.

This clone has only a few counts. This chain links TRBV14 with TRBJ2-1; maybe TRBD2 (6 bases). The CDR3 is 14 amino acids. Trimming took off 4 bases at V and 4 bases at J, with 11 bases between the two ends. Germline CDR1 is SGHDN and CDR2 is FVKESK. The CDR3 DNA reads TGTGCCAGCAGCCCACTCGGGAGTTACAATGAGCAGTTCTTC. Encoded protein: CASSPLGSYNEQFF.

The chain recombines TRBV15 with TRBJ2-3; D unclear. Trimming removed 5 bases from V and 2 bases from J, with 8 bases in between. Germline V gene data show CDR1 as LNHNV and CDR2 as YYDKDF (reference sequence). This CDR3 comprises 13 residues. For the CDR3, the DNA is TGTGCCACCAGCGTCGCGTCCACAGATACGCAGTATTTT. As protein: CATSVASTDTQYF.

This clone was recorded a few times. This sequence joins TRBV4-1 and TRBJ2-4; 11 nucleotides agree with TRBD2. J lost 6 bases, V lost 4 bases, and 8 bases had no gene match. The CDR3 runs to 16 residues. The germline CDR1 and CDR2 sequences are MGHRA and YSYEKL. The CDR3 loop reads CASSPFHGTSGNIQYF. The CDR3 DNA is TGCGCCAGCAGCCCTTTCCACGGGACTAGCGGAAACATTCAGTACTTC.

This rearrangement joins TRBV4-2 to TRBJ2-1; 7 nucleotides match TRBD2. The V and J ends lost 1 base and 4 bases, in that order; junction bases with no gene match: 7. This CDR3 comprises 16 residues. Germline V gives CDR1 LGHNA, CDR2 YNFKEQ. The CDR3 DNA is TGTGCCAGCAGCCAAGGGGTGGCGGGAGCGTACAATGAGCAGTTCTTC. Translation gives CASSQGVAGAYNEQFF.

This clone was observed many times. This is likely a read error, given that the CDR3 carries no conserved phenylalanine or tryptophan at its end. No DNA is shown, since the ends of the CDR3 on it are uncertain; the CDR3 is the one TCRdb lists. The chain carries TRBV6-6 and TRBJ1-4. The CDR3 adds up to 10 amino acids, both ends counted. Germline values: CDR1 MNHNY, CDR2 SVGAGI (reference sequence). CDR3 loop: CASNDVPVRI.

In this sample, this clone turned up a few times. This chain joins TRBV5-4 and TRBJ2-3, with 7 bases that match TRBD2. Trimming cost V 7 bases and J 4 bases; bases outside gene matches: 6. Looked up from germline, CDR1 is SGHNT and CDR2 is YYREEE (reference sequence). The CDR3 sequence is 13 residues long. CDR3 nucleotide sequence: TGTGCCAGCTTCGCGGGGGATGCAGATACGCAGTATTTT. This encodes CASFAGDADTQYF.

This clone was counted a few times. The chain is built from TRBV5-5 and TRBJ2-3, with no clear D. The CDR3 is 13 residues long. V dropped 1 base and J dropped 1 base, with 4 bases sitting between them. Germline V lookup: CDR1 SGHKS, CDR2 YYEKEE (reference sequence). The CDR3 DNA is TGTGCCAGCAGCTTGCTAGGCACAGATACGCAGTATTTT. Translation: CASSLLGTDTQYF.